This T cell receptor beta chain was identified in a study of blood T cell repertoires in COVID-19. Background on the study: There were acute and convalescent COVID-19 samples, and they came from the United States, Italy and Spain. Nucleic acid was either cDNA or gDNA, and it came from T cells, B-cell-depleted T cells, or PBMCs.

The CDR3 covers 14 residues. Trimming took 10 bases from V and 3 from J; bases not matched to a gene: 8. CDR1 is MNHEY and CDR2 is SVGAGI in the germline V gene. Original data processing: Estimation of nucleated cell counts was performed using reference gene primer amplification. Data came from immunoSEQ multiplex PCR; TCRdb stores just in-frame clones and leaves some out. That table supplies the V and J calls and clone size; D and trimming were determined from the DNA. The repertoire has some 670,000 clones, 90% of them found once; the top ten carry over 0.2%. The sample taken for sequencing was peripheral blood. This receptor was taken from a woman in her late teens or twenties with acute or convalescent COVID-19. V gene TRBV6-5 combines with J gene TRBJ1-5; 8 bases match TRBD1. The CDR3 protein is CAIRTGQSNQPQHF. The DNA for the CDR3 is TGTGCCATCCGGACAGGGCAATCCAATCAGCCCCAGCATTTT.